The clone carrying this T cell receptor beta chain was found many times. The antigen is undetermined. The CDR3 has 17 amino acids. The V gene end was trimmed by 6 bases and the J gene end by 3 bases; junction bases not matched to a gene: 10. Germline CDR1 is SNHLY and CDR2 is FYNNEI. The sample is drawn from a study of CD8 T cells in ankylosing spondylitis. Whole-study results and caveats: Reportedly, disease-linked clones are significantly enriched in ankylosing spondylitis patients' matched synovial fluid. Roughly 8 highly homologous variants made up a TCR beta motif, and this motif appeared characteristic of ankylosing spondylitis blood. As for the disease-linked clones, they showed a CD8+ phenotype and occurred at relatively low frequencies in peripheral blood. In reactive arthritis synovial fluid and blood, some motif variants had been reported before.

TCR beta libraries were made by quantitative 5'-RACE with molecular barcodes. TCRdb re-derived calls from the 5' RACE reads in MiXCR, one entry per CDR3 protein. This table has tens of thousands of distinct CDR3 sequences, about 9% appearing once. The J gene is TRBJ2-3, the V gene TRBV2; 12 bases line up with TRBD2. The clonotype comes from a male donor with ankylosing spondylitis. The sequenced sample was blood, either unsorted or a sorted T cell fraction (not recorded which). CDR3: CASRVTLAGGGTDTQYF. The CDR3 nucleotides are TGTGCCAGCAGAGTAACACTAGCGGGAGGAGGAACAGATACGCAGTATTTT. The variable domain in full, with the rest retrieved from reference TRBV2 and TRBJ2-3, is EPEVTQTPSHQVTQMGQEVILRCVPISNHLYFYWYRQILGQKVEFLVSFYNNEISEKSEIFDDQFSVERPDGSNFTLKIRSTKLEDSAMYFCASRVTLAGGGTDTQYFGPGTRLTVL.